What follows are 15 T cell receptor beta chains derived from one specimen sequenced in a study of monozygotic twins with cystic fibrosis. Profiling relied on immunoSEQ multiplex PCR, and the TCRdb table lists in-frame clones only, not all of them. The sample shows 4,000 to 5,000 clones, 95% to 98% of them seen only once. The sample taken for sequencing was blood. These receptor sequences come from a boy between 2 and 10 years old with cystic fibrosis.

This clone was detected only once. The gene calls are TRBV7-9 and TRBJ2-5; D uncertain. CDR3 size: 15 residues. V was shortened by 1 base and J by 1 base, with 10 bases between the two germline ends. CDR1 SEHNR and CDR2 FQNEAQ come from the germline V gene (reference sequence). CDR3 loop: CASSLDLGSQETQYF. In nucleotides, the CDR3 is TGTGCCAGCAGCTTAGATCTTGGATCCCAAGAGACCCAGTACTTC.

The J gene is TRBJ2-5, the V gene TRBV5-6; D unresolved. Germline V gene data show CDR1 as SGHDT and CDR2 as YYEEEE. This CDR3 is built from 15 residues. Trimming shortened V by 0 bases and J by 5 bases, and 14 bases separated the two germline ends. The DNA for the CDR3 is TGTGCCAGCAGCTTGGAATTAAAGGGTGGCGAGACCCAGTACTTC. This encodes CASSLELKGGETQYF.

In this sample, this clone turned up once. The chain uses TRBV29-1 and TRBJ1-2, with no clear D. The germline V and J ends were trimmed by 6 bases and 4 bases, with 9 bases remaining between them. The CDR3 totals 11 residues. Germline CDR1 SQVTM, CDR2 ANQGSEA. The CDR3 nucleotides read TGCAGCGTCCGTAATACCTATGGCTACACCTTC. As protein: CSVRNTYGYTF.

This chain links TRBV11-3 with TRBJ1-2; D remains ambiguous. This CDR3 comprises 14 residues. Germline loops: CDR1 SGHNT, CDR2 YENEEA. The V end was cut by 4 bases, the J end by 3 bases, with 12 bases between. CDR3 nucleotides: TGTGCCAGCAGCTCAGTCGCTGGGGACTATGGCTACACCTTC. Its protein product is CASSSVAGDYGYTF.

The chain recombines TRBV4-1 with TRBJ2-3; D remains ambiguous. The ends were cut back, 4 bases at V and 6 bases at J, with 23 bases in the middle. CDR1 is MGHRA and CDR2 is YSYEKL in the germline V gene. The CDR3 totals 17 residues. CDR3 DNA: TGCGCCAGCAGCCTCGGGTTTGGCAGAGACGTCGCCGATACGCAGTATTTT. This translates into CASSLGFGRDVADTQYF.

Here the CDR3 reads CASFWREQYF. In nucleotides, the CDR3 is TGTGCTAGCTTTTGGAGGGAGCAGTACTTC. This chain connects TRBV7-7 to TRBJ2-7; D is perhaps TRBD2 (5 bases). Germline V lookup: CDR1 SSHAT, CDR2 FNYEAQ (reference sequence). This CDR3 has 10 amino acids.

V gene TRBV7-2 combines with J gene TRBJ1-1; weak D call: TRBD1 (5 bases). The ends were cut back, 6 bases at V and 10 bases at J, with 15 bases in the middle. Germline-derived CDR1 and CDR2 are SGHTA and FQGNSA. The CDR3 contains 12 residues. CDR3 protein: CASSQAREGAFF. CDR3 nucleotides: TGTGCCAGCAGTCAGGCCAGGGAAGGAGCTTTCTTT.

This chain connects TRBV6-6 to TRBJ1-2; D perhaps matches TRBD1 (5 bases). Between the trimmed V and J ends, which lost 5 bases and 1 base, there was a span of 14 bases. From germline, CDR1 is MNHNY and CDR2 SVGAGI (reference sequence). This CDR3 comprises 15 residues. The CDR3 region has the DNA TGTGCCAGCAGTGCAGGGCCGCCTTTTAACTATGGCTACACCTTC. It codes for CASSAGPPFNYGYTF.

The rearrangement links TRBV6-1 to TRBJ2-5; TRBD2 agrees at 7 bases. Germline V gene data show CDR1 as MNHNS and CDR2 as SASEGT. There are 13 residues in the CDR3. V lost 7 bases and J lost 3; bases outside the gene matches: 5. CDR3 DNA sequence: TGTGCCAGCAACGCGGGGGTGGAAGAGACCCAGTACTTC. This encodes CASNAGVEETQYF.

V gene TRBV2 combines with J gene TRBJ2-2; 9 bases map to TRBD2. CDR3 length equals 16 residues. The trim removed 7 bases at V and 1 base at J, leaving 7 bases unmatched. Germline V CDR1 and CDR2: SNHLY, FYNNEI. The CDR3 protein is CASTTGLAMNTGELFF. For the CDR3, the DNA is TGTGCCAGCACCACGGGACTAGCTATGAACACCGGGGAGCTGTTTTTT.

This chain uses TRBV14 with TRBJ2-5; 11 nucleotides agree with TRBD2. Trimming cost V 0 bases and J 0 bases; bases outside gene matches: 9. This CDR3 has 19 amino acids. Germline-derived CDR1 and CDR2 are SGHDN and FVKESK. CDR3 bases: TGTGCCAGCAGCCAAGAAGATATCGGACTAGCGGGTTACCAAGAGACCCAGTACTTC. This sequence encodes CASSQEDIGLAGYQETQYF.

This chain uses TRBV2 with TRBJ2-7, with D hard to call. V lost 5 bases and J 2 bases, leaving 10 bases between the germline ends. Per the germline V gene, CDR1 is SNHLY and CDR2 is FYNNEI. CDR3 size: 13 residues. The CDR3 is CASSTVAAYEQYF. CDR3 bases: TGTGCCAGCAGTACCGTCGCCGCCTACGAGCAGTACTTC.

This CDR3 reads CASSSPVPQGADTQYF. The CDR3 DNA reads as TGCGCCAGCAGCTCACCCGTCCCTCAGGGGGCAGATACGCAGTATTTT. The chain carries TRBV4-1 and TRBJ2-3; 7 bases align to TRBD1. Trimming removed 5 bases from V and 4 bases from J; junction bases left unmatched: 12. Germline CDR1 is MGHRA and CDR2 is YSYEKL. The CDR3 covers 16 residues.

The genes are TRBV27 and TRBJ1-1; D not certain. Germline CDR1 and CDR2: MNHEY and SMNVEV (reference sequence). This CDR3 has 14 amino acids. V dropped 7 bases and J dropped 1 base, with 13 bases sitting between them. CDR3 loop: CASTMGWGNTEAFF. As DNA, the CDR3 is TGTGCCAGCACTATGGGTTGGGGGAACACTGAAGCTTTCTTT.

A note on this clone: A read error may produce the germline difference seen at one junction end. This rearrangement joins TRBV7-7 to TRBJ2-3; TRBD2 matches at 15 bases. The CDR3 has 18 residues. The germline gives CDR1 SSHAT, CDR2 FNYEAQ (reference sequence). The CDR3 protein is CASSPGTSGGLGSDTQYF. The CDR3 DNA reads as TGTGCTAGCAGCCCAGGGACTAGCGGGGGGTTGGGGTCAGATACGCAGTATTTT.